This T cell receptor (beta chain) was captured by sequencing in a study of T cell repertoires in cytomegalovirus infection. Findings and caveats of the study: Adding up the frequency of public TCR beta families identified people who carried CMV plus the relevant HLA.

V lost 1 base to trimming and J lost 6 bases, with 7 bases between them. The CDR3 length is 12 residues. Germline lookup yields CDR1 SGHTA and CDR2 FQGNSA. This clonotype was counted ten times or more. The antigen remains undetermined. A single record per CDR3 protein comes from TCRdb applying MiXCR to the reads. The sample includes 200,000 to 300,000 distinct CDR3 sequences, approximately 9.1% seen only once; the top ten take approximately 15%. This receptor was obtained from a human donor in good health (CMV status not recorded). Some clones in this sample may be carry-over from other donors' samples. The chain has TRBV7-2 and TRBJ2-7; D gene ambiguous. The sample comprised PBMCs. The CDR3: CASSLVDAEQYF. DNA of the CDR3: TGTGCCAGCAGCTTAGTGGATGCCGAGCAGTACTTC.